Listed below are T cell receptor beta chains from one sample, sequenced in a study of CD8 T cells in Susac syndrome. Using its own MiXCR run on the immunoSEQ multiplex PCR reads, TCRdb lists one record per CDR3 protein. The sample shows more than 95,000 distinct CDR3 sequences, 85% to 95% of them seen only once. Sequences were obtained from CD8+ T cells from PBMCs. The receptors were sampled from a human donor with multiple sclerosis. The CDR3 runs from the conserved cysteine through the conserved F or W.

V,J,CDR3
TRBV2,TRBJ2-3,CASSEDRGPTDTQYF
TRBV2,TRBJ2-2,CASSEPNTGELFF
TRBV6-2/TRBV6-3,TRBJ1-5,CASSYSGYGNQPQHF
TRBV6-6,TRBJ2-7,CASSPPGQGHEQYF
TRBV4-1,TRBJ2-1,CASSLTSGEWVEQFF
TRBV4-1,TRBJ1-3,CASSQDLNRPSGNTIYF
TRBV19,TRBJ2-6,CASKPVGDSGANVLTF
TRBV12-2,TRBJ1-1,CASRLASVRNTEAFF
TRBV15,TRBJ1-5,CATSRGAMWTGRDVPQHF
TRBV9,TRBJ2-5,CASSVVGYEETQYF
TRBV29-1,TRBJ2-7,CSVQYKGASYEQYF
TRBV12-3/TRBV12-4,TRBJ2-3,CASRTGTSGRFTDTQYF
TRBV12-3/TRBV12-4,TRBJ2-2,CASRTGYTGELFF
TRBV3-1,TRBJ2-7,CASSRPSSGTSPEQYF
TRBV5-1,TRBJ2-5,CASSLGLAGAQETQYF
TRBV4-1,TRBJ2-7,CASSQDLPRGRSYEQYF
TRBV27,TRBJ1-2,CASSFSRGANYGYTF
TRBV15,TRBJ2-1,CATSGSGSSYNEQFF
TRBV9,TRBJ2-7,CASSHDTISYEQYF
TRBV7-9,TRBJ2-1,CASSPDNEQFF
TRBV5-1,TRBJ1-5,CASSPGQGGTDQPQHF
TRBV4-2,TRBJ2-4,CASSQEPAGGLVKNIQYF
TRBV3-1,TRBJ2-5,CASSHPAPGPRGEYF
TRBV4-1,TRBJ2-3,CASSQVLGEDTQYF
TRBV24-1,TRBJ2-1,CATSPGPAHEQFF
TRBV4-1,TRBJ1-2,CASSQEFVQNYGYTF
TRBV7-6,TRBJ2-1,CASSQTRYNEQFF
TRBV7-6,TRBJ2-2,CASSLKNTGELFF
TRBV12-3/TRBV12-4,TRBJ1-2,CASSFSTIDGYTF